This TCR beta chain derives from a study of T cell repertoires in cytomegalovirus infection. Study-level information: CMV epitopes used comprised recently identified HLA-C-restricted ones and well-studied HLA-B-restricted ones. Both CMV infection and a matching HLA type were indicated by public TCR beta signatures. Study-wide results and caveats: The ex vivo response was dominated by HLA-C-restricted CMV-specific TCR beta clonotypes. Summed frequency of shared TCR beta families picked out CMV carriers who also had the relevant HLA.

V was shortened by 6 bases and J by 2 bases, with 14 bases between the two germline ends. The CDR3 is made up of 14 amino acids. Germline CDR1 and CDR2: KGHSH and LQKENI. Note on this clonotype: The antigen remains unidentified.

In TCRdb, the reads were re-called with MiXCR into one record per CDR3 protein. The table has about 770,000 distinct CDR3 sequences, almost 30% seen once. The TCR sequence derives from a human donor in good health (CMV status not recorded). Some clones in this sample may be carry-over from other donors' samples. The sample was cultured CD8+ T cells from PBMCs, taken from culture after CMV antigen stimulation. The rearrangement uses TRBV18 and TRBJ2-7; D possibly corresponds to TRBD1 (6 bases). The CDR3 spells CASSTPGAAYEQYF. DNA for the CDR3: TGTGCCAGCTCCACCCCAGGGGCAGCCTACGAGCAGTACTTC.